This TCR beta chain was identified in a study of blood T cells in healthy people across ages (dated by TCRdb to the mid-2010s). Context from the whole study: In model experiments, template switching captured roughly one uniquely barcoded TCR beta cDNA molecule for every two T cells. Age-related changes in TCR beta repertoire diversity were measured in the study by deep sequencing normalized with unique cDNA molecular identifiers. The donors were divided into four age groups: young (average around 16 years), middle-aged (approximately 39), aged (approximately 62) and long-lived (82). Using the same blood draw, the study looked at two additional independent replicas of 1 million unique cDNA reads for two donors, one aged 18 to 30 and the other aged 80 or older.

Libraries came from 5' RACE. Sequenced on an Illumina HiSeq 2500. A second PCR of roughly 7 to 11 cycles was performed with a sample-barcoded 5' primer and a J-beta primer mix. Each TCR beta cDNA molecule received a unique molecular identifier from a template-switch 5' adaptor carrying 12 random nucleotides. Each sample yielded at least 3 million CDR3-containing paired-end reads. The Mint cDNA synthesis kit, primed by a TRBC-specific oligonucleotide, was used to synthesize first-strand cDNA from all RNA. Following uracil-DNA glycosylase treatment, a first 18-cycle PCR with universal primers M1SS and BC2_uni_R was performed on all cDNA. The study's own analysis went as follows. For normalization, 1 million high-quality reads were randomly selected from each sample, with every read carrying a distinct molecular identifier. Instead of being binned into consensus sequences, reads with shared molecular identifiers were discarded. MiTCR, run with a Q25 quality threshold and the strictest error-elimination algorithm, handled CDR3 identification, clonotype clustering and error correction. A nonparametric unseen species model using Euler transformation provided a lower-bound estimate of total TCR beta diversity. TCRdb's own reprocessing of the public reads used fastp at Q25 and MiXCR and kept productive beta chains. Under each unique CDR3 protein, matching rows form one entry showing the most common genes and DNA. These V and J calls rely on TCRdb rather than the paper's analysis. This sample is represented by about 800,000 distinct CDR3 sequences; roughly 25% of them were singletons. Of the sample, approximately 4% falls within the top ten clones.

The CDR3 sequence holds 16 residues, the cysteine and phenylalanine included. CDR3 DNA only is kept here, 48 bases in frame from base 1. CDR1 MDHEN and CDR2 SYDVKM were looked up in the germline V gene. Beyond this particular receptor, the publication reports: As age increased, observed TCR beta diversity per million T cells dropped in a roughly linear way, and a significant reduction was already evident by age 40. Compared with the aged group, the long-lived group had more naive CD4+ T cells, fewer expanded clones and increased TCR diversity, suggesting age selection. The percentage of naive T cells measured by flow cytometry correlated strongly with observed TCR beta diversity. Estimates of total diversity based on one million sequenced T cells were regarded as lower bounds and as underestimates. Because profiling used bulk unsorted PBMCs, naive and antigen-experienced compartments could not be compared conclusively. Because donor CMV infection status was unknown, age-related changes in expanded clonotypes were potentially confounded.

On this clonotype itself: What antigen it recognizes has not been identified. There are no base qualities to consult, and no much larger clone falls within one base.

The donors were 40 or so Caucasian individuals from Russia, aged roughly 6 to 100 years, who were systemically healthy. Each donor gave ten milliliters of peripheral blood, drawn into EDTA-treated Vacutainer tubes. PBMCs were isolated by Ficoll-Paque density-gradient centrifugation, with at least 6.5 million obtained per sample. Total RNA was extracted from PBMCs with Trizol reagent, with at least 6 micrograms obtained per sample. For every donor, an aliquot of PBMCs went through flow cytometry to measure the percentages of naive CD45RAhigh/CD27high T cells. This sample also belongs to another study, concerning T cells of mothers and their children. From the second report: Nine systemically healthy Caucasian individuals, comprising three mothers and their six children, were included as donors. cDNA synthesis used all of the extracted RNA, with 1.5 ug of RNA in each 15 ul reaction. Sample barcodes and 2-4 random nucleotides were added via the M1S primer in the second PCR. Each mother yielded over 9.5 million TCR beta CDR3 reads and each child roughly 2.9 million reads. In both related and unrelated pairs, thymic selection shapes the output of TCR recombination in a similar way, with inherited differences having only a minor effect. Normalized repertoire overlap in related mother-child pairs was always slightly higher than in unrelated mother-child pairs, but the difference was never significant. No persistent microchimeric T cell clones were found, with a detection sensitivity of roughly 100 clones per million clonotypes. Deep NGS was used in the study to compare the TCR beta repertoires of mothers and children and to look for features that separate related mother-child pairs from unrelated individuals. On average, the children were roughly 11 +/- 4 years old, while the mothers were 40 +/- 4 years old. After adapters were ligated using NEBNext reagents, the libraries underwent 100+100 nt paired-end sequencing on an Illumina HiSeq 2000. To prevent cross-contamination, the mother and child libraries were prepared one month apart and sequenced in separate runs. Between about 500,000 and 2,300,000 distinct TCR beta clonotypes were identified per donor. Naive TCR beta clonotypes were estimated from low-frequency clonotypes matched to each donor's FACS-determined naive share, without sorting.

The specimen was blood. The rearrangement combines TRBV28 with TRBJ2-5, with the D call perhaps TRBD1 or TRBD2, as 6 bases match in each case. The closer fit of TRBJ2-7 to the DNA end suggests the J call may be wrong. The TCR was taken from a boy aged 5 to 17 in good health. The CDR3 protein: CASSLISAGHFYEQYF. The sequenced DNA is TGTGCCAGCAGTTTAATTTCGGCGGGACATTTCTACGAGCAGTACTTC.